This T cell receptor beta chain was obtained from a study of blood T cells in healthy people across ages. The study's findings and limits: Naive T cell percentage showed a strong correlation with the diversity of TCR beta.

Germline V gene lookup returns CDR1 MNHNY and CDR2 SVGAGI (reference sequence). With V trimmed by 8 bases and J by 3 bases, 0 bases remained unmatched. CDR3 size: 13 residues. Next came a second PCR, run for about 6 to 11 cycles, which used a sample-barcoded 5' primer along with a J-beta primer mix. TCRdb reprocessed the 5' RACE reads with MiXCR, giving one entry per CDR3 protein. Of 660,000 or so distinct CDR3 sequences in the sample, around 54% were seen once. A remark on this clonotype: The target antigen is unknown.

This clonotype was obtained from a man aged 60 to 69 in good health. The sample comprised blood. The J gene is TRBJ2-4, the V gene TRBV6-6; 11 bases are a match to TRBD1. Written as DNA, the CDR3 is TGTGCCAGCGGGACAGGGGGCAAAAACATTCAGTACTTC. Translating gives CASGTGGKNIQYF.